The 10 T cell receptor beta chains reported below all come from one sample, sequenced in a study of PD-L1 blockade in urothelial cancer. Sequencing used immunoSEQ multiplex PCR; TCRdb keeps in-frame clones, though not all of them. Altogether about 84,000 clones are present, 85% to 95% being singletons, with the ten largest covering over 8.5%. This material consisted of PBMCs, taken around atezolizumab (anti-PD-L1) treatment. The receptors were gathered from a man aged 60 to 69 with urothelial cancer.

There are a few counts of this clone. The J gene is TRBJ2-7, the V gene TRBV30, with 10 bases matching TRBD1. Germline assignment: CDR1 GTSNPN and CDR2 SVGIG (reference sequence). The CDR3 sequence is 14 residues long. Unmatched junction bases numbered 4, after V lost 0 bases and J lost 5 bases. This CDR3 is CAWSVGTGDDEQYF. CDR3 DNA sequence: TGTGCCTGGAGTGTTGGGACAGGGGACGACGAGCAGTACTTC.

This sequence joins TRBV5-6 and TRBJ1-1, with D unclear. Germline values: CDR1 SGHDT, CDR2 YYEEEE. Trimming shortened V by 0 bases and J by 0 bases, and 9 bases separated the two germline ends. The CDR3 consists of 15 residues. CDR3 protein: CASSLGGRLNTEAFF. The CDR3 coding sequence is TGTGCCAGCAGCTTGGGTGGCAGATTGAACACTGAAGCTTTCTTT.

The V gene is TRBV4-1, the J gene TRBJ2-5; D is perhaps TRBD2 (6 bases). Trimming removed 0 bases at V and 4 bases at J, with 9 bases between. The CDR3 runs 14 residues. Per germline, CDR1 MGHRA and CDR2 YSYEKL. The CDR3 DNA reads as TGCGCCAGCAGCCAAGAGAATAGCGGAGAGACCCAGTACTTC. Protein product: CASSQENSGETQYF.

V and J are TRBV11-1 and TRBJ1-3; D uncertain. The CDR3 is 13 amino acids. Germline CDR1 SGHAT, CDR2 FQDESV (reference sequence). Trimming removed 5 bases from V and 4 bases from J, with 9 bases in between. The CDR3 nucleotides read TGTGCCAGCAGCCCCGGGATGGGAAACACCATATATTTT. Its translation: CASSPGMGNTIYF.

The chain is built from TRBV13 and TRBJ2-7; D is perhaps TRBD2 (5 bases). This CDR3 has 15 residues. V was shortened by 4 bases and J by 0 bases, with 13 bases between the two germline ends. Germline assignment: CDR1 PRHDT and CDR2 FYEKMQ (reference sequence). The CDR3 reads CASSSRGFSSYEQYF. Here the CDR3 DNA reads TGTGCCAGCAGCTCGCGCGGGTTCAGCTCCTACGAGCAGTACTTC. The entire variable domain, with the rest obtained from reference TRBV13 and TRBJ2-7, is as follows: AAGVIQSPRHLIKEKRETATLKCYPIPRHDTVYWYQQGPGQDPQFLISFYEKMQSDKGSIPDRFSAQQFSDYHSELNMSSLELGDSALYFCASSSRGFSSYEQYFGPGTRLTVT.

This chain links TRBV11-2 with TRBJ2-5, with 9 bases fitting TRBD1. Germline values: CDR1 SGHAT, CDR2 FQNNGV. There are 17 residues in the CDR3. V lost 5 bases and J lost 5; bases outside the gene matches: 15. The CDR3 DNA reads as TGTGCCAGCAGCCAACGGGGCAGGACAGGGGCTGGGGAGACCCAGTACTTC. Its translation is CASSQRGRTGAGETQYF.

V is TRBV5-5 and J is TRBJ2-1, with TRBD2 matching over 7 bases. The CDR3 is made up of 15 amino acids. Unmatched junction bases numbered 9, after V lost 6 bases and J lost 3 bases. The germline gives CDR1 SGHKS, CDR2 YYEKEE (reference sequence). CDR3 sequence (DNA): TGTGCCAGCACCACCCCCCGGGGGGACTACAATGAGCAGTTCTTC. It translates to CASTTPRGDYNEQFF.

This chain joins TRBV6-1 and TRBJ2-2; maybe TRBD1 (6 bases). Germline V gives CDR1 MNHNS, CDR2 SASEGT. With 0 bases removed from V and 7 bases from J, the gap between germline ends came to 12 bases. The CDR3 has 15 amino acids. CDR3 DNA sequence: TGTGCCAGCAGTGAAGCAGGGGGTAGGATCGGGGAGCTGTTTTTT. This encodes CASSEAGGRIGELFF.

The chain links TRBV10-1 to TRBJ2-3; 14 nucleotides line up with TRBD2. V lost 5 bases and J lost 4; bases outside the gene matches: 2. Germline loops: CDR1 WNHNN, CDR2 SYGVQD (reference sequence). CDR3 length: 15 residues. CDR3 loop: CASSPGLAGADTQYF. Here the CDR3 DNA reads TGCGCCAGCAGTCCGGGACTAGCGGGAGCAGATACGCAGTATTTT.

This chain joins TRBV19 and TRBJ1-1; a possible D gene is TRBD1 (5 bases). V was trimmed by 5 bases and J by 1 base, leaving 14 bases between them. In germline, CDR1 is LNHDA, CDR2 SQIVND (reference sequence). This CDR3 contains 15 residues. This chain's CDR3 is CASSPELGGNTEAFF. DNA for the CDR3: TGTGCCAGTAGTCCTGAATTGGGGGGGAACACTGAAGCTTTCTTT.